This TCR beta chain emerged from a study of cytomegalovirus exposure and HLA in healthy donors. The study, taken as a whole, reports: TCR beta sequences reportedly predicted most subjects' HLA-A and HLA-B alleles accurately.

Germline loops: CDR1 MNHEY, CDR2 SMNVEV (reference sequence). This CDR3 spans 15 amino acids. The V gene end was trimmed by 4 bases and the J gene end by 7 bases; junction bases not matched to a gene: 9. It was with 60 Vbeta and 13 Jbeta primers that the PCR ran. Clones were sequenced by immunoSEQ multiplex PCR, and TCRdb holds only the in-frame ones, with some missing. The data hold 150,000 to 200,000 clones, with roughly 84% observed a single time. Remarks on this clone: The antigen is unknown.

Specimen: PBMCs. This receptor was obtained from a woman between 18 and 29 years old in good health and CMV-seronegative. The chain employs TRBV27 and TRBJ2-1; 8 bases are shared with TRBD1. This CDR3 reads CASSWGRGRMNEQFF. CDR3 DNA: TGTGCCAGCAGTTGGGGCAGGGGGCGCATGAATGAGCAGTTCTTC.